This T cell receptor (beta chain) comes out of a study of radiotherapy plus CTLA-4 blockade in lung cancer. General study results and limits: Clones derived from tumor TCRs expanded in blood after radiotherapy plus ipilimumab.

Remarks on this clone: What it recognizes is unknown.

Profiled with immunoSEQ multiplex PCR; TCRdb holds only in-frame clones, not every one. The table has roughly 62,000 clones, 60% to 80% seen once; the top ten hold 3.5% to 4.5%. The CDR3 runs to 13 residues. V was cut by 2 bases and J by 3 bases, with 9 bases left in between. Germline V lookup: CDR1 SGHDT, CDR2 YYEEEE. The chain couples TRBV5-6 to TRBJ2-7; a weak D match, TRBD1 (7 bases). The specimen comprised peripheral blood, sampled from a patient treated with radiotherapy plus ipilimumab. This TCR derives from a human donor with non-small cell lung cancer who had a complete response to radiotherapy plus ipilimumab. The CDR3 nucleotides read TGTGCCAGCAGCTTCAGGGGGGTCTACGAGCAGTACGTC. Its protein is CASSFRGVYEQYV.